The 17 T cell receptor beta chains presented below share a single source sample, sequenced in a study of blood T cells in healthy people across ages. A second PCR of about 6 to 12 cycles used a sample-barcoded 5' primer and a J-beta primer mix. TCRdb independently ran MiXCR on the 5' RACE reads; one entry per CDR3 protein. The data contain around 820,000 distinct CDR3 sequences, approximately 25% of them singletons. These sequences were also reported in another study, on T cells of mothers and their children.

Sequencing was done on a sample of blood. The receptors derive from a boy between 10 and 17 years old in good health.

This clonotype showed up just a few times. This chain links TRBV14 with TRBJ1-2; D is unresolved. Trimming left V 1 base short and J 7 bases short, with 13 bases between. CDR1 and CDR2 (germline): SGHDN, FVKESK. CDR3 size: 14 residues. CDR3 sequence reads: CASSQASGMGGYTF. In DNA form, the CDR3 reads TGTGCCAGCAGCCAAGCGTCCGGGATGGGTGGCTACACCTTC.

The chain carries TRBV7-2 and TRBJ2-3; 9 bases agree with TRBD1. Germline CDR1 SGHTA, CDR2 FQGNSA. The CDR3 loop spans 15 amino acids. The V segment lost 0 bases and the J segment 3 bases; nucleotides outside the gene matches: 1. The CDR3 sequence is CASSLAQGATDTQYF. The CDR3 DNA reads as TGTGCCAGCAGCTTAGCACAGGGGGCAACAGATACGCAGTATTTT.

The V and J genes are TRBV5-1 and TRBJ2-4; TRBD1 or TRBD2 may be the D gene (5 bases each). Deletions cut 4 bases from V and 8 bases from J, with 16 bases between. Germline V gene data show CDR1 as SGHRS and CDR2 as YFSETQ. The CDR3 has 14 amino acids. As DNA, the CDR3 is TGCGCCAGCAGCCCCGGGACCCCGATGGACATTCAGTACTTC. This translates into CASSPGTPMDIQYF.

The chain combines TRBV15 with TRBJ2-5; D possibly corresponds to TRBD1 (5 bases). The CDR3 loop spans 14 amino acids. Trimming pared 2 bases from V and 3 bases from J, leaving 10 bases between. Germline V gives CDR1 LNHNV, CDR2 YYDKDF (reference sequence). The CDR3 reads CATSRPGSEETQYF. As DNA, the CDR3 is TGTGCCACCAGCAGACCAGGGTCCGAAGAGACCCAGTACTTC.

The chain uses TRBV4-2 and TRBJ2-3; tentatively, D is TRBD2 (5 bases). CDR1 and CDR2 from the germline V gene are LGHNA and YNFKEQ. The CDR3 covers 19 residues. V was cut by 1 base and J by 0 bases, with 20 bases left in between. CDR3 region: CASSQGPPGSRASTDTQYF. The DNA for the CDR3 is TGTGCCAGCAGCCAAGGCCCCCCGGGGAGCAGAGCAAGCACAGATACGCAGTATTTT.

The chain combines TRBV5-1 with TRBJ2-1, with 11 bases lining up with TRBD2. The V and J ends lost 3 bases and 5 bases, in that order; junction bases with no gene match: 1. The CDR3 runs 14 residues. In germline, CDR1 is SGHRS, CDR2 YFSETQ. In DNA, the CDR3 is TGCGCCAGCAGCTGGGGACTAGCGGACAATGAGCAGTTCTTC. It translates to CASSWGLADNEQFF.

The V call is TRBV5-6, the J call TRBJ2-5; D is unresolved. The DNA end is more similar to TRBJ2-1, so the J call may be wrong. From germline, CDR1 is SGHDT and CDR2 YYEEEE. The CDR3 is 15 residues long. Here the CDR3 reads CASSSRLFSLDEQFF. The CDR3 bases are TGTGCCAGCAGCTCCCGGCTGTTTTCCTTGGATGAGCAGTTCTTC.

This clonotype was observed at least ten times. The chain joins TRBV4-3 to TRBJ2-5; 9 bases match TRBD2. Germline V lookup: CDR1 LGHNA, CDR2 YSLEER. V gave up 0 bases and J gave up 3 bases; unmatched junction bases: 5. The CDR3 is 16 residues long. The CDR3 DNA reads TGCGCCAGCAGCCAAGATTGGGGACTAGCAGAAGAGACCCAGTACTTC. Its protein product is CASSQDWGLAEETQYF.

Here the CDR3 reads CASKDGDLAYGYTF. CDR3 in DNA: TGTGCCAGCAAGGACGGGGACCTTGCCTATGGCTACACCTTC. The chain links TRBV12-3 or TRBV12-4 to TRBJ1-2, with D possibly matching TRBD1 (5 bases). The CDR3 runs 14 residues. Trimming pared 7 bases from V and 4 bases from J, leaving 16 bases between.

This clonotype was counted between two and nine times. Relative to the germline gene, one junction end is altered; a read error may explain this. V and J are TRBV7-7 and TRBJ2-5; D may be TRBD2 (6 bases). The CDR3 is 14 residues long. The germline V gene encodes CDR1 SSHAT and CDR2 FNYEAQ (reference sequence). This chain's CDR3 is CASSSSSVQETQYF. The CDR3, as DNA: TGTGCTAGCAGCTCGTCTAGCGTACAAGAGACCCAGTACTTC. Drawing the rest from reference TRBV7-7 and TRBJ2-5, the complete variable domain is GAGVSQSPRYKVTKRGQDVTLRCDPISSHATLYWYQQALGQGPEFLTYFNYEAQPDKSGLPSDRFSAERPEGSISTLTIQRTEQRDSAMYRCASSSSSVQETQYFGPGTRLLVL.

Details on this clonotype: The CDR3 end shows no conserved phenylalanine or tryptophan, and so a read error is likely. The rearrangement uses TRBV30 and TRBJ2-5; 7 bases are a match to TRBD1. This CDR3 region has 14 residues. CDR1 GTSNPN and CDR2 SVGIG come from the germline V gene (reference sequence). Trimming removed 4 bases from V and 1 base from J; junction bases left unmatched: 6. The CDR3 is CAWISGDSQETQYL. The CDR3 DNA sequence: TGTGCCTGGATTTCCGGGGACAGCCAAGAGACCCAGTACCTC.

Ten or more counts support this clonotype. The chain couples TRBV5-5 to TRBJ2-4; the D gene is possibly TRBD1 (5 bases). V lost 1 base to trimming and J lost 5 bases, with 10 bases between them. The CDR3 extends over 14 amino acids. Germline CDR1 is SGHKS and CDR2 is YYEKEE (reference sequence). For the CDR3, the DNA is TGTGCCAGCAGCTTGCAGGGTCTTGAAAACATTCAGTACTTC. This encodes CASSLQGLENIQYF.

This clonotype turned up a few times. The chain couples TRBV20-1 to TRBJ2-5, with TRBD1 identical over 8 bases. The CDR3 totals 16 residues. CDR1 and CDR2 from the germline V gene are DFQATT and SNEGSKA (reference sequence). The J segment lost 3 bases and the V segment lost 3 bases, leaving 12 bases of the junction unmatched. CDR3 sequence reads: CSASPSLPGQEETQYF. Written as DNA, the CDR3 is TGCAGTGCTAGTCCCTCCCTACCGGGACAGGAAGAGACCCAGTACTTC.

The V and J genes are TRBV4-1 and TRBJ2-3; D gene unclear. Germline-derived CDR1 and CDR2 are MGHRA and YSYEKL. The germline V and J ends were trimmed by 4 bases and 0 bases, with 11 bases remaining between them. The CDR3 runs 15 residues. The CDR3 loop is CASSPLGLSTDTQYF. The CDR3 nucleotides are TGCGCCAGCAGCCCCCTCGGGCTAAGCACAGATACGCAGTATTTT.

This sequence joins TRBV29-1 and TRBJ2-7; 7 positions agree with TRBD2. Germline assignment: CDR1 SQVTM and CDR2 ANQGSEA. Trimming took 6 bases from V and 0 from J; bases not matched to a gene: 5. This CDR3 is 13 amino acids long. The chain's CDR3 is CSVRGGISYEQYF. The CDR3 DNA follows: TGCAGCGTAAGGGGAGGGATCTCCTACGAGCAGTACTTC.

J is TRBJ2-7 and V is TRBV20-1; no reliable D call. The germline V and J ends were trimmed by 2 bases and 4 bases, with 9 bases remaining between them. The germline V gene has CDR1 DFQATT and CDR2 SNEGSKA (reference sequence). The CDR3 consists of 12 residues. This CDR3 reads CSARTVNYEQYF. CDR3 in DNA: TGCAGTGCTAGAACGGTTAATTACGAGCAGTACTTC.

This chain connects TRBV6-4 to TRBJ2-3, with D tentatively TRBD2 (6 bases). Germline CDR1 and CDR2: MRHNA and SNTAGT. With 6 bases removed from V and 4 bases from J, the gap between germline ends came to 20 bases. This CDR3 is 16 amino acids long. The CDR3 DNA reads TGTGCCAGCAGCCCCTGGGGTAGCGGCGCATCAGATACGCAGTATTTT. As protein: CASSPWGSGASDTQYF.